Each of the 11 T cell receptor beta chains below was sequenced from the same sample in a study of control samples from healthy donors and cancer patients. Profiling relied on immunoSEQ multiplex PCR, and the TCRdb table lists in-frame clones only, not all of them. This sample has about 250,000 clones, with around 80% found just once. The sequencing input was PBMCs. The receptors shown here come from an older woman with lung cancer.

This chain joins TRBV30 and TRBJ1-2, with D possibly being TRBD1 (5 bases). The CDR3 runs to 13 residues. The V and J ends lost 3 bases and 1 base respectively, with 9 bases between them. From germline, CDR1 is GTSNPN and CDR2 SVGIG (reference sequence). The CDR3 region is CAWRQGSNYGYTF. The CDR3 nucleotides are TGTGCCTGGAGGCAGGGAAGTAACTATGGCTACACCTTC.

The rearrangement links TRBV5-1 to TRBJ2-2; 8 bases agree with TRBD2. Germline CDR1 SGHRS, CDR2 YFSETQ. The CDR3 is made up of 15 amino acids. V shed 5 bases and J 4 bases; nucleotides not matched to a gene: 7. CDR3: CASSRSSGATGELFF. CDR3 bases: TGCGCCAGCAGTCGGAGTAGCGGGGCCACCGGGGAGCTGTTTTTT.

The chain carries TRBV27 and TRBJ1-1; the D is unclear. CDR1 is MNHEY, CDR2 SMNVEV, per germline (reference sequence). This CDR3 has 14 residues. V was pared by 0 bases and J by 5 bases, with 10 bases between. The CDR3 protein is CASSLSTPETEAFF. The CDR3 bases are TGTGCCAGCAGTTTATCGACTCCCGAGACTGAAGCTTTCTTT.

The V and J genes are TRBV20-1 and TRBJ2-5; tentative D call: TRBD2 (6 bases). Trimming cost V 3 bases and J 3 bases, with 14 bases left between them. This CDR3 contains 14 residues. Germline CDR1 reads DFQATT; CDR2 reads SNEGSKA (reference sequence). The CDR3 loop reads CSASPLTREETQYF. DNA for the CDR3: TGCAGTGCTAGTCCGTTGACTAGGGAAGAGACCCAGTACTTC.

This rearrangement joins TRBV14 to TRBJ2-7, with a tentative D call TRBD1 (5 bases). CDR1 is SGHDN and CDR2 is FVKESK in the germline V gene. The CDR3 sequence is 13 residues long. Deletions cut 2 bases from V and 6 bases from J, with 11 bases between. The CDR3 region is CASSQSGFGEQYF. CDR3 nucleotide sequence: TGTGCCAGCAGCCAATCAGGGTTTGGCGAGCAGTACTTC.

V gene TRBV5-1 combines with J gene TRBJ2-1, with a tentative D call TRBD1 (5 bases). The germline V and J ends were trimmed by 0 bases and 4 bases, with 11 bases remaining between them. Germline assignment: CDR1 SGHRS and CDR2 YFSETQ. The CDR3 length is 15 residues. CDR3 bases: TGCGCCAGCAGCTTGGGACAGCTTTCGTACAATGAGCAGTTCTTC. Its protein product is CASSLGQLSYNEQFF.

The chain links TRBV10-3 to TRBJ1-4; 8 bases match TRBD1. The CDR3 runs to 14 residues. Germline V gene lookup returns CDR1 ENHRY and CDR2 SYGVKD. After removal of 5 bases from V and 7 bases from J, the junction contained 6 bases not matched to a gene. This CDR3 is CAISKAGGGEKLFF. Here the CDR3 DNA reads TGTGCCATCAGTAAGGCAGGGGGCGGTGAAAAACTGTTTTTT.

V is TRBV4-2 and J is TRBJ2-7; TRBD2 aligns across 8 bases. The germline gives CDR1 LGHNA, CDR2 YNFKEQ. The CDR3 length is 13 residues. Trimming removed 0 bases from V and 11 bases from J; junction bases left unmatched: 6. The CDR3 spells CASSQDRAGREYF. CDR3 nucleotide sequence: TGTGCCAGCAGCCAAGATCGTGCCGGGAGGGAGTACTTC.

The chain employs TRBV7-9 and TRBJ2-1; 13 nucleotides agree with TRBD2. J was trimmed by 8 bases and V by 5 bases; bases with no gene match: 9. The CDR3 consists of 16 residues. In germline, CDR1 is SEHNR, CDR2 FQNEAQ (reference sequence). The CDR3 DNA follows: TGTGCCAGCAGCATAAGACTAGCGGGGGGTGCAGATGAGCAGTTCTTC. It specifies CASSIRLAGGADEQFF.

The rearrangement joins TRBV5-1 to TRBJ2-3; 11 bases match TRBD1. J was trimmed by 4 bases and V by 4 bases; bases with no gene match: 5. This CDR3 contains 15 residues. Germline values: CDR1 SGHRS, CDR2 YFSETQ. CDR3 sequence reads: CASSRDRGMPDTQYF. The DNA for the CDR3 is TGCGCCAGCAGCCGGGACAGGGGGATGCCAGATACGCAGTATTTT.

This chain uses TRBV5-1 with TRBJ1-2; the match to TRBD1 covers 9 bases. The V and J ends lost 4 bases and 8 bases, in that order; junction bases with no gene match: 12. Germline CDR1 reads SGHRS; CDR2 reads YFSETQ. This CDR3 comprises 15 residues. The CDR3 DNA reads TGCGCCAGCAGCCCCCTGACAGGGGGATCGGAAGGCTACACCTTC. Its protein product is CASSPLTGGSEGYTF.